The clone carrying this T cell receptor (beta chain) was picked up a small number of times. Its cognate antigen is unknown. TCRdb reprocessed the 5' RACE reads via MiXCR and lists one record per CDR3 protein. The repertoire holds about 64,000 distinct CDR3 sequences, with 22% as singletons. The study's findings and limits: Tumor Tregs overlapped most with tumor, then blood, naive CD4+ cells.

The germline V gene encodes CDR1 SGHTA and CDR2 FQGNSA. V shed 4 bases and J shed 11 bases, with 14 bases lying between them. CDR3 size: 12 residues. The rearrangement uses TRBV7-2 and TRBJ2-5, with a tentative D call TRBD1 (5 bases). This TCR was sampled from a female donor with breast cancer. Material: memory CD4+ T cells sorted from a lymph node. Subset here: memory CD4+ T cells, CD4+CD45RO+CD25-. The CDR3 region has the DNA TGTGCCAGCAGCTCCTTCGCGCCAGGGCAGTACTTC. Protein product: CASSSFAPGQYF.